This TCR beta chain was profiled in a study of cytomegalovirus exposure and HLA in healthy donors. Study at large: As released early, the data held roughly 85 million unique TCRs from HLA-typed donors.

Healthy people donating bone marrow made up the donors. As for this clone: The antigen remains unidentified.

The PCR was carried out with 60 Vbeta primers and 13 Jbeta primers. Produced via immunoSEQ multiplex PCR; TCRdb's table is partial and in-frame only. Of roughly 150,000 clones detected, about 64% appear once; the ten largest clones hold about 4.7%. General observations from the study: Fewer N-insertions (relative to the approximately 670-donor mean) were reportedly seen in an Asian-associated ancestry cluster in a later analysis. It was likely that a cluster of highly shared sequence variants was a sequencing artifact.

From germline, CDR1 is GTSNPN and CDR2 SVGIG (reference sequence). V trimming: 4 bases; J trimming: 1 base; junction bases outside the gene matches: 3. The CDR3 covers 14 residues. This TCR came from a man aged 60 to 69 in good health and CMV-seronegative. The specimen sequenced was PBMCs. The gene calls are TRBV30 and TRBJ1-3; 8 positions match TRBD1. CDR3 protein: CAWIRTGSGNTIYF. The DNA of the CDR3 is TGTGCCTGGATTAGGACAGGGTCTGGAAACACCATATATTTT.